Following are 28 T cell receptor beta chains from one sample sequenced in a study of blood T cell repertoires in COVID-19. TCRdb's table, derived via immunoSEQ multiplex PCR, lists solely in-frame clones and lacks some. The sample consists of about 200,000 clones, approximately 82% of them appearing once. The specimen sequenced was peripheral blood. The receptors shown here come from a human donor in a cohort sampled during active COVID-19.

The J gene is TRBJ1-1, the V gene TRBV18; D not certain. The CDR3 spans 17 residues. Germline-derived CDR1 and CDR2 are KGHSH and LQKENI. Trimming removed 2 bases from V and 1 base from J, with 17 bases in between. CDR3 DNA sequence: TGTGCCAGCTCACCAGATCGTAGTTGGACTTGGAACACTGAAGCTTTCTTT. It is translated as CASSPDRSWTWNTEAFF.

This clone was seen just once. The V call is TRBV29-1, the J call TRBJ2-4; TRBD2 matches at 7 bases. The CDR3 consists of 14 residues. V gave up 7 bases and J gave up 0 bases; unmatched junction bases: 6. CDR1 is SQVTM, CDR2 ANQGSEA, per germline. The CDR3 nucleotides read TGCAGCGCGAGACTAGCTGCAGCCAAAAACATTCAGTACTTC. Its protein is CSARLAAAKNIQYF. The full variable domain, in which reference TRBV29-1 and TRBJ2-4 provide the parts outside the CDR3, is SAVISQKPSRDICQRGTSLTIQCQVDSQVTMMFWYRQQPGQSLTLIATANQGSEATYESGFVIDKFPISRPNLTFSTLTVSNMSPEDSSIYLCSARLAAAKNIQYFGAGTRLSVL.

CDR3 loop: CASSSHRGRYEQYF. The CDR3 bases are TGTGCCAGCAGCTCGCACAGGGGGCGTTACGAGCAGTACTTC. V usage is TRBV11-2 and J usage is TRBJ2-7; 9 bases are a match to TRBD1. V was clipped by 4 bases and J by 4 bases; unmatched bases: 5. Germline lookup yields CDR1 SGHAT and CDR2 FQNNGV. There are 14 residues in the CDR3.

V usage is TRBV7-2 and J usage is TRBJ2-7; TRBD1 aligns across 8 bases. The J segment lost 0 bases and the V segment lost 3 bases, leaving 4 bases of the junction unmatched. The CDR3 is 15 amino acids. The germline CDR1 and CDR2 sequences are SGHTA and FQGNSA. Here the CDR3 DNA reads TGTGCCAGCAGCTTGGCAGGGGGCGCCTCCTACGAGCAGTACTTC. It encodes CASSLAGGASYEQYF.

The chain joins TRBV2 to TRBJ2-3; 9 bases match TRBD2. Unmatched junction bases numbered 4, after V lost 7 bases and J lost 2 bases. Germline CDR1 is SNHLY and CDR2 is FYNNEI. The CDR3 totals 14 residues. CDR3 protein: CASKAGGPTDTQYF. DNA of the CDR3: TGTGCCAGCAAAGCGGGAGGACCCACAGATACGCAGTATTTT.

The genes are TRBV6-6 and TRBJ1-5, with a tentative D call TRBD1 (6 bases). This CDR3 comprises 16 residues. CDR1 and CDR2 (germline): MNHNY, SVGAGI (reference sequence). V was cut by 2 bases and J by 5 bases, with 16 bases left in between. The CDR3: CASSYLSGGGYQPQHF. The CDR3 region has the DNA TGTGCCAGCAGTTACCTATCTGGGGGCGGGTATCAGCCCCAGCATTTT.

The CDR3 reads CASSETSGSYNEQFF. The CDR3 nucleotides are TGTGCCAGCAGCGAGACTAGCGGCTCCTACAATGAGCAGTTCTTC. The chain couples TRBV9 to TRBJ2-1, with 9 positions matching TRBD2. This CDR3 has 15 residues. The trim removed 3 bases at V and 0 bases at J, leaving 1 base unmatched. Germline CDR1 reads SGDLS; CDR2 reads YYNGEE.

The chain joins TRBV27 to TRBJ1-5; D is ambiguous. The germline V gene has CDR1 MNHEY and CDR2 SMNVEV (reference sequence). V shed 5 bases and J shed 4 bases, with 15 bases lying between them. The CDR3 loop spans 15 amino acids. CDR3 sequence reads: CASSPSGGRNQPQHF. The CDR3 DNA follows: TGTGCCAGCAGTCCGTCGGGAGGTCGGAATCAGCCCCAGCATTTT.

The V and J genes are TRBV27 and TRBJ1-2, with 9 nucleotides matching TRBD1. The CDR3 has 15 residues. V trimming: 6 bases; J trimming: 4 bases; junction bases outside the gene matches: 9. CDR1 is MNHEY, CDR2 SMNVEV, per germline (reference sequence). The CDR3 is CASSQQGAMGYGYTF. CDR3 coding DNA: TGTGCCAGCAGCCAACAGGGGGCCATGGGCTATGGCTACACCTTC.

CDR3 residues: CASSVRTGQEKLFF. In DNA, the CDR3 is TGTGCCAGCAGCGTCAGGACAGGGCAGGAAAAACTGTTTTTT. This chain connects TRBV28 to TRBJ1-4, with 8 bases that match TRBD1. Germline V lookup: CDR1 MDHEN, CDR2 SYDVKM. The V gene end was trimmed by 6 bases and the J gene end by 8 bases; junction bases not matched to a gene: 8. The length of the CDR3 is 14 residues. Complete variable domain (other parts from reference TRBV28 and TRBJ1-4): DVKVTQSSRYLVKRTGEKVFLECVQDMDHENMFWYRQDPGLGLRLIYFSYDVKMKEKGDIPEGYSVSREKKERFSLILESASTNQTSMYLCASSVRTGQEKLFFGSGTQLSVL.

This chain joins TRBV30 and TRBJ1-2; perhaps TRBD1 as D (6 bases). V shed 3 bases and J shed 8 bases, with 19 bases lying between them. Germline CDR1 reads GTSNPN; CDR2 reads SVGIG (reference sequence). This CDR3 contains 14 residues. In DNA form, the CDR3 reads TGTGCCTGGAGAGTTAATCCGGGACAAGGAGGCTACACCTTC. Translation gives CAWRVNPGQGGYTF.

This clone was detected only once. The chain combines TRBV6-5 with TRBJ2-5; 7 bases are shared with TRBD1. In germline, CDR1 is MNHEY, CDR2 SVGAGI. With V trimmed by 0 bases and J by 5 bases, 9 bases remained unmatched. This CDR3 comprises 16 residues. Here the CDR3 DNA reads TGTGCCAGCAGTTACTCTCTGACAGGGAGAGGGGAGACCCAGTACTTC. The encoded protein is CASSYSLTGRGETQYF.

This chain links TRBV15 with TRBJ1-2; D remains ambiguous. The CDR3 is 13 amino acids. Germline V CDR1 and CDR2: LNHNV, YYDKDF (reference sequence). V was shortened by 3 bases and J by 5 bases, with 10 bases between the two germline ends. The CDR3: CATSSRRGYGYTF. The CDR3 DNA is TGTGCCACCAGCAGCCGGCGGGGATATGGCTACACCTTC.

As to this clone: One base away lies a much larger clone, so this may be a sequencing read error. The chain combines TRBV2 with TRBJ2-7; 7 bases are a match to TRBD1. Trimming removed 6 bases from V and 5 bases from J; junction bases left unmatched: 4. This CDR3 is 12 amino acids long. Germline CDR1 SNHLY, CDR2 FYNNEI. The CDR3 DNA sequence: TGTGCCAGCAGCCAAGACAGGGACGAGCAGTACTTC. Protein: CASSQDRDEQYF.

This chain joins TRBV12-2 and TRBJ2-4; the table names TRBD2, a call not compared with the DNA. TRBV12-2 is an annotated pseudogene. This CDR3 has 15 amino acids. CDR3 nucleotides: TGTGCAAGTCGCTTAGCGCGAGGGGCCAAAAACATTCAGTACTTC. This codes for CASRLARGAKNIQYF.

The chain joins TRBV7-2 to TRBJ1-4; possibly TRBD1 for D (5 bases). The CDR3 is made up of 15 amino acids. CDR1 SGHTA and CDR2 FQGNSA come from the germline V gene. Trimming stripped 1 base from V and 6 bases from J, with 12 bases between. CDR3 in amino acids: CASSLGPGLDEKLFF. The CDR3 nucleotides read TGTGCCAGCAGCTTAGGACCAGGGCTGGATGAAAAACTGTTTTTT.

The chain is built from TRBV27 and TRBJ2-7; 8 nucleotides match TRBD2. This CDR3 spans 13 amino acids. CDR1 MNHEY and CDR2 SMNVEV come from the germline V gene (reference sequence). V dropped 8 bases and J dropped 1; count of bases not matched to a gene: 4. The CDR3 DNA follows: TGTGCCAGCCGAGCTAGCGGGTCCTACGAGCAGTACTTC. It specifies CASRASGSYEQYF.

This rearrangement joins TRBV28 to TRBJ1-2; 7 nucleotides line up with TRBD1. Per germline, CDR1 MDHEN and CDR2 SYDVKM. Losses at the gene ends were 6 bases for V and 7 bases for J; bases not matched to a gene: 8. CDR3 length: 13 amino acids. The CDR3 DNA reads TGTGCCAGCAGCCGCCAGGGGGTAGTTGGCTACACCTTC. It translates to CASSRQGVVGYTF.

The chain uses TRBV30 and TRBJ2-1, with a possible D match to TRBD1 (5 bases). Germline CDR1 reads GTSNPN; CDR2 reads SVGIG (reference sequence). The V end lost 0 bases, the J end lost 10 bases, and 19 bases lay between the germline ends. The CDR3 runs to 15 residues. The CDR3 is CAWSVVERWGSEQFF. The CDR3 bases are TGTGCCTGGAGTGTAGTGGAGAGGTGGGGCTCGGAGCAGTTCTTC.

This clone was seen only a few times. The V and J genes are TRBV7-9 and TRBJ2-1; tentative D call: TRBD1 (6 bases). This CDR3 has 12 amino acids. V was pared by 10 bases and J by 6 bases, with 13 bases between. The V gene's germline CDR1 is SEHNR and CDR2 FQNEAQ (reference sequence). The CDR3 here is CATLGTSNEQFF. DNA of the CDR3: TGTGCCACCCTAGGGACATCCAATGAGCAGTTCTTC.

CDR3: CASSSNPGQGGETQYF. Here the CDR3 DNA reads TGTGCCAGCAGTTCTAATCCGGGACAGGGAGGGGAGACCCAGTACTTC. The gene calls are TRBV28 and TRBJ2-5, with 9 bases identical to TRBD1. In germline, CDR1 is MDHEN, CDR2 SYDVKM. The CDR3 runs to 16 residues. Unmatched junction bases numbered 11, after V lost 4 bases and J lost 5 bases.

The V gene is TRBV2, the J gene TRBJ2-7, with TRBD2 identical over 8 bases. The trim removed 6 bases at V and 5 bases at J, leaving 6 bases unmatched. CDR3 size: 13 residues. Germline-derived CDR1 and CDR2 are SNHLY and FYNNEI. This CDR3 is CASRLTSENEQYF. CDR3 DNA sequence: TGTGCCAGCAGGTTGACTAGCGAGAACGAGCAGTACTTC.

The chain has TRBV19 and TRBJ1-1; possibly TRBD1 for D (6 bases). Trimming removed 4 bases at V and 5 bases at J, with 17 bases between. This CDR3 has 15 residues. Germline V CDR1 and CDR2: LNHDA, SQIVND (reference sequence). CDR3 DNA: TGTGCCAGTAGTACCCCCCACAGGGCTCGGACTGAAGCTTTCTTT. Its protein product is CASSTPHRARTEAFF.

There are a few counts of this clone. V is TRBV30 and J is TRBJ2-1, with TRBD2 matching over 11 bases. Germline V gene lookup returns CDR1 GTSNPN and CDR2 SVGIG (reference sequence). V lost 5 bases, J lost 4 bases, and 4 bases stayed unmatched. The CDR3 is made up of 14 amino acids. The CDR3 nucleotides are TGTGCCTGGCGGACTAGCGGGCATTACAATGAGCAGTTCTTC. This encodes CAWRTSGHYNEQFF.

The gene calls are TRBV19 and TRBJ2-3, with 9 bases fitting TRBD2. V dropped 3 bases and J dropped 2; count of bases not matched to a gene: 12. Germline V gene lookup returns CDR1 LNHDA and CDR2 SQIVND (reference sequence). The CDR3 length is 18 residues. The chain's CDR3 is CASSISFKREVPTDTQYF. CDR3 coding DNA: TGTGCCAGTAGTATCTCCTTCAAGCGGGAGGTCCCCACAGATACGCAGTATTTT.

This sequence joins TRBV6-1 and TRBJ2-1; TRBD1 matches 8 bases. Germline V CDR1 and CDR2: MNHNS, SASEGT. With V trimmed by 2 bases and J by 5 bases, 20 bases remained unmatched. CDR3 size: 20 residues. This CDR3 reads CASSERWSGRTGTLHNEQFF. The CDR3 DNA follows: TGTGCCAGCAGTGAAAGGTGGTCCGGGCGGACAGGGACGCTCCACAATGAGCAGTTCTTC.

V is TRBV29-1 and J is TRBJ2-2; 8 bases match TRBD1. Trimming took 7 bases from V and 4 from J; bases not matched to a gene: 14. The CDR3 is made up of 16 amino acids. Per germline, CDR1 SQVTM and CDR2 ANQGSEA. CDR3 loop: CSAPLPGQEFTGELFF. The CDR3 DNA reads TGCAGCGCTCCTCTCCCGGGACAGGAATTCACCGGGGAGCTGTTTTTT.

The chain carries TRBV19 and TRBJ2-7; 7 nucleotides agree with TRBD1. After removal of 4 bases from V and 0 bases from J, the junction contained 0 bases not matched to a gene. The CDR3 sequence is 13 residues long. Germline V gene sequence: CDR1 LNHDA, CDR2 SQIVND (reference sequence). CDR3 DNA: TGTGCCAGTAGTAGGACAGGCTCCTACGAGCAGTACTTC. It encodes CASSRTGSYEQYF.